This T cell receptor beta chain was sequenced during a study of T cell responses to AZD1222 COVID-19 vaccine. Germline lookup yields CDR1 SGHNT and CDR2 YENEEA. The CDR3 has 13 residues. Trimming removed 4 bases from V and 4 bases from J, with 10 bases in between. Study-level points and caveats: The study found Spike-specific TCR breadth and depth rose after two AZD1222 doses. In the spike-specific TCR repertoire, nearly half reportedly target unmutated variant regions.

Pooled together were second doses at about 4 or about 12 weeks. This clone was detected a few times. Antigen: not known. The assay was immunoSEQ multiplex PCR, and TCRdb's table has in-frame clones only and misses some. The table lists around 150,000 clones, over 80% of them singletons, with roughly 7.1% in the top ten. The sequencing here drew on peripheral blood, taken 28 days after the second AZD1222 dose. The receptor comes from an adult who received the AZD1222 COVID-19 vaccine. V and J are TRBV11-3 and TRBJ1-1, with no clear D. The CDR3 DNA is TGTGCCAGCAGCTATGGGGTAGGCACTGAAGCTTTCTTT. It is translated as CASSYGVGTEAFF.